This T cell receptor (beta chain) was documented in a study of blood T cells in healthy people across ages. The study, taken as a whole, reports: Higher naive T cell percentage went strongly together with higher TCR beta diversity. Older individuals had lower TCR beta diversity per million T cells (the decline was roughly linear).

Worth noting for this clonotype: The antigen is not known.

The authors ran a second PCR of about 6 to 11 cycles using a sample-barcoded 5' primer and a J-beta primer mix. Each TCR beta cDNA got a 12-nucleotide random molecular identifier. Each single sample gave us at least 3 million CDR3-containing paired-end reads. TCRdb re-derived calls from the 5' RACE reads in MiXCR, one entry per CDR3 protein. The sample includes approximately 2,000,000 distinct CDR3 sequences, roughly two fifths of them seen just once. The receptor's source is a human donor in good health. The sample was blood.

CDR3 residues: CASSTTGGRGDTQYF. DNA of the CDR3: TGTGCCAGCAGCACAACAGGGGGAAGGGGGGATACGCAGTATTTT. The rearrangement uses TRBV7-3 and TRBJ2-3, with 8 positions matching TRBD1. J lost 6 bases, V lost 5 bases, and 10 bases had no gene match. The CDR3 contains 15 residues. Per the germline V gene, CDR1 is SGHTA and CDR2 is FQGTGA.